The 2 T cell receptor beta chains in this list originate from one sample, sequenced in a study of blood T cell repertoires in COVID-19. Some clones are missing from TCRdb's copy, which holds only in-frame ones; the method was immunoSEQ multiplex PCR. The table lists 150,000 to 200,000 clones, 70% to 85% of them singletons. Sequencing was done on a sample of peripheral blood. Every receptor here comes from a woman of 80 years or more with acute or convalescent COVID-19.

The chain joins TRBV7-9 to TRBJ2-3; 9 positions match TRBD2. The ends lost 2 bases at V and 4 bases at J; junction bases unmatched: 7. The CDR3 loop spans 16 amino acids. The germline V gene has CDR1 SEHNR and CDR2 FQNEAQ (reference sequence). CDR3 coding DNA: TGTGCCAGCAGCTTATCCCTAGCGGGATTCGCAGATACGCAGTATTTT. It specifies CASSLSLAGFADTQYF.

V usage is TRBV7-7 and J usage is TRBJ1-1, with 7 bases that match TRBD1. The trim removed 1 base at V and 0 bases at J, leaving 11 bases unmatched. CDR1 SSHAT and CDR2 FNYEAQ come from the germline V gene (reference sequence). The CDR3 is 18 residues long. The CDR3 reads CASSLGGTESILNTEAFF. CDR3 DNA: TGTGCCAGCAGCTTAGGCGGGACAGAGTCAATCCTGAACACTGAAGCTTTCTTT.